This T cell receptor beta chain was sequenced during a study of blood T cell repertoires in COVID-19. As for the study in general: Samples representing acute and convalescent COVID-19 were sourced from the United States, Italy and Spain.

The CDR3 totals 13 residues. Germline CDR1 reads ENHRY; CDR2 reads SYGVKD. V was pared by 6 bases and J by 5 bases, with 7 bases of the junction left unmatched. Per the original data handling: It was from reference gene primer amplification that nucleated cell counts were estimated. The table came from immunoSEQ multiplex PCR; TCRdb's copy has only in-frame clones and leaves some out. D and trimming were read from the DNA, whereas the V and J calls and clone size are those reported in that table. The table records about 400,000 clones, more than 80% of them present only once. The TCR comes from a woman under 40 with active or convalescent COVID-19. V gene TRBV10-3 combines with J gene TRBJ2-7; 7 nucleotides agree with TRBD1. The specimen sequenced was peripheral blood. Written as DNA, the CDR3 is TGTGCCATCAGCGACAGGGTAGGTGACGAGCAGTACTTC. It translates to CAISDRVGDEQYF.